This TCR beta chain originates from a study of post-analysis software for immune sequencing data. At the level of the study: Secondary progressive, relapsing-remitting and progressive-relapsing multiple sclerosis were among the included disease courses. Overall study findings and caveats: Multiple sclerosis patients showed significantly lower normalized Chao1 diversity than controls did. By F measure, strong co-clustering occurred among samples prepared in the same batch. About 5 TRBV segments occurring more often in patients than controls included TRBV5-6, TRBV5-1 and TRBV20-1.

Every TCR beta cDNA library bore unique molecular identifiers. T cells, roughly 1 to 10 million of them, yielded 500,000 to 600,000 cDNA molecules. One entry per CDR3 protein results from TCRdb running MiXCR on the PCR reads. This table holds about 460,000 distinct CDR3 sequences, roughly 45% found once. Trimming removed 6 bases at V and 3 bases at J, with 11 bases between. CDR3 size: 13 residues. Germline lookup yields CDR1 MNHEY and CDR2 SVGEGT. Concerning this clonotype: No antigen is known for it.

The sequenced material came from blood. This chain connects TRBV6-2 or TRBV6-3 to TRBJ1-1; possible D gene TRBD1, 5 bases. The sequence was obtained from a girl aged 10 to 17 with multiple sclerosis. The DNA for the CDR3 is TGTGCCAGCAGCACTTGGGGGGACACTGAAGCTTTCTTT. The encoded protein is CASSTWGDTEAFF.